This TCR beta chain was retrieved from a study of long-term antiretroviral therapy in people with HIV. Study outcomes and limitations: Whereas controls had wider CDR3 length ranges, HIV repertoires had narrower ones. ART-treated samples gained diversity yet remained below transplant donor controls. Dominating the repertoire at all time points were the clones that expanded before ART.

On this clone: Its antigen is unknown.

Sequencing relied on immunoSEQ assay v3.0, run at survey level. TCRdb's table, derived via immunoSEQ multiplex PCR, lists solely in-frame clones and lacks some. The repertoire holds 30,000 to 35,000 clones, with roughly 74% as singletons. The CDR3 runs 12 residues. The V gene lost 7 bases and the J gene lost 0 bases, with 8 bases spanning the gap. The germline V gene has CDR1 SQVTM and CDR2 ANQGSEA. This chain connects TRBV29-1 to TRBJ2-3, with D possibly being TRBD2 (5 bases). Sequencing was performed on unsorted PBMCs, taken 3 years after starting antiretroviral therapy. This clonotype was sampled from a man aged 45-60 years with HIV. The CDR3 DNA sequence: TGCAGCGCACTAGAAAGCACAGATACGCAGTATTTT. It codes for CSALESTDTQYF.